The sequence of this T cell receptor (beta chain) was determined in a study of T cell repertoires in cytomegalovirus infection. Overall study: From public TCR beta signatures came an indication of both CMV infection and matching HLA type.

Trimming stripped 6 bases from V and 3 bases from J, with 15 bases between. The CDR3 contains 15 residues. One entry per CDR3 protein results from TCRdb running MiXCR on the reads. The sample carries approximately 100,000 distinct CDR3 sequences, around 30% recorded once. Study observations and caveats: Across the ex vivo response, the dominant clonotypes were HLA-C-restricted CMV-specific TCR beta clonotypes. Cumulative frequency (of public TCR beta family members) identified carriers of CMV plus the relevant HLA.

This clonotype was detected a few times. No antigen is known for it. The chain recombines TRBV12-3 or TRBV12-4 with TRBJ2-1; possible D gene TRBD2, 6 bases. This clonotype was sampled from a human donor in good health (CMV status not recorded). Some clones in this sample may be carry-over from other donors' samples. The sample in question was CD8+ T cells from cultured PBMCs, obtained from culture after CMV antigen stimulation. The CDR3 spells CASSDGTLSYNEQFF. For the CDR3, the DNA is TGTGCCAGCAGCGACGGGACTCTTAGCTACAATGAGCAGTTCTTC.